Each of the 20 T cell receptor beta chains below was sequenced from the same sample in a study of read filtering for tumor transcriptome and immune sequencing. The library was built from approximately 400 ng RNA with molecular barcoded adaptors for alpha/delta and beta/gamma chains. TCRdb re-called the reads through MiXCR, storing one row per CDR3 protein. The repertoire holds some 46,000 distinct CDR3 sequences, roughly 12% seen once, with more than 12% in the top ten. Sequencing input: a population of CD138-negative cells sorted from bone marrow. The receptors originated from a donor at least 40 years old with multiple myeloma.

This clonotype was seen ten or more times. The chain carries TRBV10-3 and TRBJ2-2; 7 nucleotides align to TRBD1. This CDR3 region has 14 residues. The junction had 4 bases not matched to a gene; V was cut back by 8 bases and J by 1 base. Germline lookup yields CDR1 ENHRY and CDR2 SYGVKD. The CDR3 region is CAIGRDRNTGELFF. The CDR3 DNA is TGTGCCATCGGCCGGGACAGGAACACCGGGGAGCTGTTTTTT.

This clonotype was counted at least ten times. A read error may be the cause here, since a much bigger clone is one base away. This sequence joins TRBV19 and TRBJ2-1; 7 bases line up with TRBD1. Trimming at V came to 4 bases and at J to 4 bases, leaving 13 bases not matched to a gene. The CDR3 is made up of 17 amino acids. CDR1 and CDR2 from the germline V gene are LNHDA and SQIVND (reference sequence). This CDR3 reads CASSTIGRGQYYNEQFF. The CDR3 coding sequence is TGTGCCAGTAGTACCATTGGCAGGGGACAGTATTACAATGAGCAGTTCTTC.

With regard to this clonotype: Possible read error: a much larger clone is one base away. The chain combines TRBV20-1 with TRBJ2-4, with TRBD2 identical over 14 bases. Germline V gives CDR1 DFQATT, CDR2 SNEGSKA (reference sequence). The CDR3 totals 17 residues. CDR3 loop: CSAREPGLAGAKNVQYF. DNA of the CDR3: TGCAGTGCTAGAGAGCCGGGACTAGCGGGAGCCAAAAACGTTCAGTACTTC.

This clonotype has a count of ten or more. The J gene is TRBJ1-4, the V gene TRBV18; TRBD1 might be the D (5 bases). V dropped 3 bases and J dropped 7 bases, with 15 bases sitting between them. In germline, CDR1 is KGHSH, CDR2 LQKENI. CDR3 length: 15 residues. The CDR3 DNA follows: TGTGCCAGCTCACCCACCGAAGGGACGGGTGAAAAACTGTTTTTT. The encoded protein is CASSPTEGTGEKLFF.

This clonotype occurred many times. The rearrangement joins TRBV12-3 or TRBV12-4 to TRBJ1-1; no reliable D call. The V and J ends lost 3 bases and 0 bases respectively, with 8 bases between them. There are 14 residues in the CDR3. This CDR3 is CASSFSAMNTEAFF. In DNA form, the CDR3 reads TGTGCCAGCAGTTTTTCAGCCATGAACACTGAAGCTTTCTTT.

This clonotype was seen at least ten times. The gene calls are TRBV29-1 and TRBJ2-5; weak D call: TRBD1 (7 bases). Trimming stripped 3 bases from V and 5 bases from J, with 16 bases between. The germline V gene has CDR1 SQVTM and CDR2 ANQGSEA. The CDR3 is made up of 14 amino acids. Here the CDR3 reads CSVETGRFGETQYF. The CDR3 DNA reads TGCAGCGTTGAGACAGGGAGGTTTGGGGAGACCCAGTACTTC. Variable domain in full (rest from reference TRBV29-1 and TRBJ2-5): SAVISQKPSRDICQRGTSLTIQCQVDSQVTMMFWYRQQPGQSLTLIATANQGSEATYESGFVIDKFPISRPNLTFSTLTVSNMSPEDSSIYLCSVETGRFGETQYFGPGTRLLVL.

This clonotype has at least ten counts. This CDR3 reads CASMSGTGVTEAFF. The CDR3 DNA sequence: TGTGCCAGCATGTCCGGGACAGGGGTTACTGAAGCTTTCTTT. The rearrangement uses TRBV2 and TRBJ1-1, with 10 bases lining up with TRBD1. Germline trimming cut 7 bases from V and 5 bases from J; bases unmatched to any gene: 7. The CDR3 contains 14 residues. CDR1 and CDR2 from the germline V gene are SNHLY and FYNNEI.

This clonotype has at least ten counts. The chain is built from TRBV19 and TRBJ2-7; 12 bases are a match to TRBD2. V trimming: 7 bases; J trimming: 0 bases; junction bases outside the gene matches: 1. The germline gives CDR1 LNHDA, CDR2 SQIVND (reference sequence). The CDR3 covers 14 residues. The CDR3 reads CASKTSGSSYEQYF. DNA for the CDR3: TGTGCCAGTAAGACTAGCGGGAGCTCCTACGAGCAGTACTTC.

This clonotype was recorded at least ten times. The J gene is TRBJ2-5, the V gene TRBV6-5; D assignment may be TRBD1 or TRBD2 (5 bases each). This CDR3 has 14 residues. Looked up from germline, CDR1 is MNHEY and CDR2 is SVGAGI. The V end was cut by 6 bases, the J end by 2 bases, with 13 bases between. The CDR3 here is CASSREGRQETQYF. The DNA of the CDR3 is TGTGCCAGCAGCCGCGAGGGGCGGCAAGAGACCCAGTACTTC.

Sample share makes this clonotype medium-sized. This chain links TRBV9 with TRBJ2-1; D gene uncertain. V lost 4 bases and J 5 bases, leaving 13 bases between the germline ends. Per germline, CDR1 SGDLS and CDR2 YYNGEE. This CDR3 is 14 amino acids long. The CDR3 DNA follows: TGTGCCAGCAGCTTCCAACGGCAGGACAATGAGCAGTTCTTC. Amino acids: CASSFQRQDNEQFF.

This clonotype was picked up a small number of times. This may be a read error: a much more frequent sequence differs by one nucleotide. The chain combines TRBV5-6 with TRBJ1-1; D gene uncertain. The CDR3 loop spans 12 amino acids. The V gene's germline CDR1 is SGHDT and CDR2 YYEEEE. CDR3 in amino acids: CASSNQNTGAFF. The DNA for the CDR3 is TGTGCCAGCAGCAACCAGAACACTGGAGCTTTCTTT.

CDR3 DNA: TGTGCCAGCAGCCCCGAAGCGGGAGGAACCGGGGAGCTGTTTTTT. Translated: CASSPEAGGTGELFF. The V gene is TRBV11-3, the J gene TRBJ2-2; 9 positions match TRBD2. CDR3 length: 15 amino acids. Germline V gene lookup returns CDR1 SGHNT and CDR2 YENEEA. V lost 5 bases to trimming and J lost 5 bases; unmatched junction nucleotides: 6.

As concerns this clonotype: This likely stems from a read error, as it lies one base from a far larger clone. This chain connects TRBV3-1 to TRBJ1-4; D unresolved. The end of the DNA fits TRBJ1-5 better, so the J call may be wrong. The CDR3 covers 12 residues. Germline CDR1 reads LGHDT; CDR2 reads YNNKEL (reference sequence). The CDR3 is CASSQESGAQHF. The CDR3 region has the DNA TGTGCCAGCAGCCAAGAGAGTGGAGCGCAGCATTTT.

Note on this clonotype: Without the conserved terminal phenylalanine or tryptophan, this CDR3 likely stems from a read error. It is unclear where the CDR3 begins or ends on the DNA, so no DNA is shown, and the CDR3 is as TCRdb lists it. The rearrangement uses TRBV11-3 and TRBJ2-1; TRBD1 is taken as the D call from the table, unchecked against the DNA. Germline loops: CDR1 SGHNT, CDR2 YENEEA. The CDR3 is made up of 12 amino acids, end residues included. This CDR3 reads CASRQGGDEQLL.

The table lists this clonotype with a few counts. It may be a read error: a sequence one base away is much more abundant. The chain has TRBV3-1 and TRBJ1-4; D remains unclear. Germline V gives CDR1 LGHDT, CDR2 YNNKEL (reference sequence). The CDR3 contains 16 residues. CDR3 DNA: TGTGCCAGCAGCCAAGCTACGCAGGAAGAGAATGAAAAACTGCTTTTT. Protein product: CASSQATQEENEKLLF.

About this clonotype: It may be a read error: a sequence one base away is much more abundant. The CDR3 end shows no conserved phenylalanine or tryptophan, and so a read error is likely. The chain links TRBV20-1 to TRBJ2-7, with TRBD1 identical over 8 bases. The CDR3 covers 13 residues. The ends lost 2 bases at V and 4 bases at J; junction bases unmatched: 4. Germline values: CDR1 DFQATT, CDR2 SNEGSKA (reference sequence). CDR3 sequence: CSARRDRLYEQYL. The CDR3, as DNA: TGCAGTGCTAGACGGGACAGGTTGTACGAGCAGTACCTC.

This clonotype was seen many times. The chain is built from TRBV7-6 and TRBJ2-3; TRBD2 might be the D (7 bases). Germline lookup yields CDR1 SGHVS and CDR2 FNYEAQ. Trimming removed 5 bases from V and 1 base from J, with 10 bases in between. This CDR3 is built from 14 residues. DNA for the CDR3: TGTGCCAGCAGCCAAGGGGGGGGCACAGATACGCAGTATTTT. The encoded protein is CASSQGGGTDTQYF.

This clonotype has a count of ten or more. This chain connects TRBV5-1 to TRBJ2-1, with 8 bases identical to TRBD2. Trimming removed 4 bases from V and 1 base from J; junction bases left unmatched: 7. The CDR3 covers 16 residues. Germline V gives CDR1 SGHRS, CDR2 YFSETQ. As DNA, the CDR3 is TGCGCCAGCAGCAGGTTACTAGCGGAATCCTACAATGAGCAGTTCTTC. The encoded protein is CASSRLLAESYNEQFF.

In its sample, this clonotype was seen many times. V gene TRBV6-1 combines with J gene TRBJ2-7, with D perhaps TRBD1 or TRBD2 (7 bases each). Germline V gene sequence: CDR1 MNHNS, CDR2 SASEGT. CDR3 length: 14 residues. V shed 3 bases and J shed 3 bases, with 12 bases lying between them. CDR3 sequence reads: CASSDQGDYYEQYF. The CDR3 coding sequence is TGTGCCAGCAGTGATCAGGGGGACTACTACGAGCAGTACTTC.

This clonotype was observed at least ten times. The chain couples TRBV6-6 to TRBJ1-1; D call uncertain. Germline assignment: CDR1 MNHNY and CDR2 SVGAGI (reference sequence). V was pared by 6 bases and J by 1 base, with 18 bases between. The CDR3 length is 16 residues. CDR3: CASSPSNGEWNTEAFF. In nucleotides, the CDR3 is TGTGCCAGCAGCCCCTCAAACGGAGAATGGAACACTGAAGCTTTCTTT.